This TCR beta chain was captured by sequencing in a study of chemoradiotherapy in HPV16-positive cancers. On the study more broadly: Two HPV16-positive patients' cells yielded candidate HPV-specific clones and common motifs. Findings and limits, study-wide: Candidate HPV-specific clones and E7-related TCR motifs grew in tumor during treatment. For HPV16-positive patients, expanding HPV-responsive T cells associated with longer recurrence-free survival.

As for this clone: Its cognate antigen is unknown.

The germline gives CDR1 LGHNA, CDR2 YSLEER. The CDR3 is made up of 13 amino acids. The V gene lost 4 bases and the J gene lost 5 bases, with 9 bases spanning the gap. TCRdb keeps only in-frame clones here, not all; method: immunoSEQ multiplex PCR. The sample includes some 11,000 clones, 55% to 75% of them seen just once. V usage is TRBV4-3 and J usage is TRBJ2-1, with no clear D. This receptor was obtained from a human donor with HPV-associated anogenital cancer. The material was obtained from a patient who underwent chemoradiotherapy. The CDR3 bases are TGCGCCAGCAGCCTGTACCTTAACAATGAGCAGTTCTTC. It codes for CASSLYLNNEQFF.